This TCR beta chain was sequenced for a study of cytomegalovirus exposure and HLA in healthy donors. Whole-study results and caveats: By a later analysis, the bulk of CMV-associated TCR beta chains appeared HLA-restricted. In terms of immune exposure information, only CMV serostatus was available. V- and J-gene trimming in TCR beta was tied to a missense DCLRE1C variant by an analysis performed later. For most TCR beta V segments, an earlier analysis put the productive rate at about 90% or about 30% of the time.

In the PCR, 60 Vbeta and 13 Jbeta primers were used. Produced via immunoSEQ multiplex PCR; TCRdb's table is partial and in-frame only. The repertoire has about 160,000 clones, around 77% of them found once; the top ten carry about 1.6%. CDR3 length: 15 residues. Trimming took 1 base from V and 7 from J; bases not matched to a gene: 1. In germline, CDR1 is SGHTA, CDR2 FQGNSA. A word on this clone: What it binds is not known.

Sample: PBMCs. This clonotype was sampled from a middle-aged man in good health and CMV-seronegative. The chain joins TRBV7-2 to TRBJ2-1; the match to TRBD2 covers 13 bases. The CDR3 nucleotides are TGTGCCAGCAGCTTAGGGACTAGCGGGAGTAATGAGCAGTTCTTC. This encodes CASSLGTSGSNEQFF.